The 23 T cell receptor beta chains presented below share a single source sample, sequenced in a study of cytomegalovirus exposure and HLA in healthy donors. PCR was performed using 60 Vbeta and 13 Jbeta primers. Assay: immunoSEQ multiplex PCR; the TCRdb copy retains only in-frame clones and omits some. The sample holds 150,000 to 200,000 clones; around three quarters are singletons and the top ten take around 5.7%. The sequencing sample was made of PBMCs. These receptors came from a man between 35 and 55 years old in good health and CMV-seronegative.

V is TRBV4-3 and J is TRBJ2-2, with TRBD2 identical over 9 bases. Germline CDR1 LGHNA, CDR2 YSLEER. The junction had 5 bases not matched to a gene; V was cut back by 0 bases and J by 3 bases. The CDR3 totals 17 residues. CDR3 sequence reads: CASSQEVAGAHTGELFF. CDR3 DNA sequence: TGCGCCAGCAGCCAAGAAGTAGCGGGAGCGCACACCGGGGAGCTGTTTTTT.

The V call is TRBV5-4, the J call TRBJ2-7; D is uncertain. The CDR3 spans 12 residues. Germline assignment: CDR1 SGHNT and CDR2 YYREEE (reference sequence). Deletions cut 1 base from V and 4 bases from J, with 6 bases between. The CDR3 loop is CASSLSVYEQYF. The CDR3 DNA reads as TGTGCCAGCAGCTTGTCAGTTTACGAGCAGTACTTC.

The CDR3 bases are TGTGCCAGCAGTTTATGGCCACAGGGGGCGGCCAATGAGCAGTTCTTC. Its translation: CASSLWPQGAANEQFF. The chain is built from TRBV27 and TRBJ2-1, with TRBD1 matching over 9 bases. The germline CDR1 and CDR2 sequences are MNHEY and SMNVEV (reference sequence). V was pared by 1 base and J by 6 bases, with 7 bases of the junction left unmatched. The CDR3 contains 16 residues.

This clone was recorded once. This chain links TRBV11-3 with TRBJ1-5; no firm D call. Trimming left V 11 bases short and J 3 bases short, with 2 bases between. Germline V CDR1 and CDR2: SGHNT, YENEEA. The CDR3 totals 9 residues. The CDR3 protein is CALNQPQHF. The CDR3 DNA reads TGTGCCCTCAATCAGCCCCAGCATTTT. The whole variable domain, filled in from reference TRBV11-3 and TRBJ1-5, reads EAGVVQSPRYKIIEKKQPVAFWCNPISGHNTLYWYLQNLGQGPELLIRYENEEAVDDSQLPKDRFSAERLKGVDSTLKIQPAELGDSAVYLCALNQPQHFGDGTRLSIL.

The rearrangement links TRBV7-9 to TRBJ2-7; D gene ambiguous. Trimming removed 4 bases from V and 8 bases from J, with 18 bases in between. There are 14 residues in the CDR3. CDR1 is SEHNR and CDR2 is FQNEAQ in the germline V gene (reference sequence). CDR3 loop: CASSSAPESSQQYF. DNA for the CDR3: TGTGCCAGCAGCTCCGCTCCCGAGAGCTCACAGCAGTACTTC.

The gene calls are TRBV2 and TRBJ1-4, with 8 nucleotides matching TRBD1. CDR1 SNHLY and CDR2 FYNNEI come from the germline V gene. J gave up 0 bases and V 5 bases, and 5 bases lay outside the gene matches. The CDR3 consists of 16 residues. In DNA form, the CDR3 reads TGTGCCAGCAGTCCGACAGGGGATCCAACTAATGAAAAACTGTTTTTT. Amino acids: CASSPTGDPTNEKLFF.

J is TRBJ1-1 and V is TRBV27; possibly TRBD1 for D (6 bases). Trimming left V 3 bases short and J 1 base short, with 12 bases between. This CDR3 comprises 15 residues. Germline V lookup: CDR1 MNHEY, CDR2 SMNVEV (reference sequence). This CDR3 is CASSFNRAANTEAFF. The CDR3, as DNA: TGTGCCAGCAGTTTTAACAGGGCGGCGAACACTGAAGCTTTCTTT.

This chain connects TRBV7-9 to TRBJ1-2; TRBD1 agrees at 7 bases. This CDR3 spans 15 amino acids. V lost 1 base and J lost 7; bases outside the gene matches: 9. Germline assignment: CDR1 SEHNR and CDR2 FQNEAQ (reference sequence). CDR3 region: CASSLEGRGLSGYTF. The CDR3, as DNA: TGTGCCAGCAGCTTAGAAGGAAGGGGGCTTTCTGGCTACACCTTC.

This clone came up a few times. The CDR3 region has the DNA TGTGCCAGCAGCTTAGACAGCGGGATTAGGAATGAGCAGTTCTTC. Encoded protein: CASSLDSGIRNEQFF. V and J are TRBV7-2 and TRBJ2-1, with TRBD2 matching 7 bases. The CDR3 contains 15 residues. Trimming cost V 1 base and J 7 bases; bases outside gene matches: 7. The germline CDR1 and CDR2 sequences are SGHTA and FQGNSA.

This clone was seen once. The chain has TRBV27 and TRBJ2-6, with 7 positions matching TRBD1. This CDR3 comprises 16 residues. The J segment lost 0 bases and the V segment lost 5 bases, leaving 4 bases of the junction unmatched. Germline-derived CDR1 and CDR2 are MNHEY and SMNVEV (reference sequence). The CDR3 reads CASSGRTGSGANVLTF. The CDR3 region has the DNA TGTGCCAGCAGTGGTCGGACAGGCTCTGGGGCCAACGTCCTGACTTTC.

V is TRBV9 and J is TRBJ1-6, with D possibly matching TRBD1 (5 bases). Trimming stripped 5 bases from V and 8 bases from J, with 17 bases between. Germline CDR1 SGDLS, CDR2 YYNGEE. The CDR3 is 15 residues long. CDR3 region: CASSPGQGKDSPLHF. The CDR3 coding sequence is TGTGCCAGCAGTCCTGGGCAGGGAAAAGATTCACCCCTCCACTTT.

A single count supports this clone. J is TRBJ2-1 and V is TRBV5-1, with TRBD2 as a possible D gene (6 bases). Germline V gene sequence: CDR1 SGHRS, CDR2 YFSETQ. The CDR3 totals 15 residues. V lost 2 bases to trimming and J lost 0 bases, with 9 bases between them. CDR3 sequence reads: CASSFSGSSYNEQFF. CDR3 nucleotides: TGCGCCAGCAGCTTTAGCGGCAGCTCCTACAATGAGCAGTTCTTC.

This chain uses TRBV7-8 with TRBJ2-1; 9 nucleotides line up with TRBD1. After removal of 5 bases from V and 7 bases from J, the junction contained 12 bases not matched to a gene. The CDR3 runs 16 residues. From germline, CDR1 is SGHVS and CDR2 FQNEAQ. CDR3 sequence reads: CASSGNRDRALNEQFF. For the CDR3, the DNA is TGTGCCAGCAGCGGAAACCGGGACAGGGCATTAAATGAGCAGTTCTTC.

The rearrangement joins TRBV12-5 to TRBJ1-1; D remains ambiguous. CDR1 is LGHNT and CDR2 is FRNRAP in the germline V gene. The V and J ends lost 8 bases and 7 bases respectively, with 14 bases between them. This CDR3 is built from 12 residues. This CDR3 reads CASHLGRGEAFF. The CDR3 DNA follows: TGTGCTAGTCACTTGGGTCGGGGTGAAGCTTTCTTT.

This clone was counted once. The J gene is TRBJ2-2, the V gene TRBV5-1; 7 bases match TRBD1. With 4 bases clipped from V and 7 bases from J, the junction kept 10 bases outside the gene matches. From germline, CDR1 is SGHRS and CDR2 YFSETQ. The CDR3 is 15 amino acids. CDR3 in DNA: TGCGCCAGCAGCCCAACCGGGACAGCAGGCGGGGAGCTGTTTTTT. Translation: CASSPTGTAGGELFF. The whole variable domain, remainder taken from reference TRBV5-1 and TRBJ2-2, is KAGVTQTPRYLIKTRGQQVTLSCSPISGHRSVSWYQQTPGQGLQFLFEYFSETQRNKGNFPGRFSGRQFSNSRSEMNVSTLELGDSALYLCASSPTGTAGGELFFGEGSRLTVL.

The gene calls are TRBV7-8 and TRBJ1-2, with TRBD1 matching 9 bases. Trimming cost V 1 base and J 4 bases; bases outside gene matches: 1. The germline V gene has CDR1 SGHVS and CDR2 FQNEAQ. There are 14 residues in the CDR3. The CDR3 spells CASSLEQGAYGYTF. The CDR3 DNA reads as TGTGCCAGCAGCTTAGAACAGGGGGCCTATGGCTACACCTTC.

This chain joins TRBV4-3 and TRBJ1-3; D unresolved. Germline values: CDR1 LGHNA, CDR2 YSLEER. The CDR3 length is 12 residues. Between the trimmed V and J ends, which lost 2 bases and 3 bases, there was a span of 2 bases. CDR3 coding DNA: TGCGCCAGCAGCCAACTTGGAAACACCATATATTTT. Translated, it gives CASSQLGNTIYF.

The table lists this clone with a count of one. This chain uses TRBV11-3 with TRBJ2-5; TRBD2 agrees at 10 bases. V trimming: 6 bases; J trimming: 5 bases; junction bases outside the gene matches: 3. Germline lookup yields CDR1 SGHNT and CDR2 YENEEA. The CDR3 has 13 amino acids. CDR3 coding DNA: TGTGCCAGCAGTCGGGGACTAGCGGAGACCCAGTACTTC. As protein: CASSRGLAETQYF.

The V call is TRBV7-3, the J call TRBJ1-2, with a possible D match to TRBD1 (5 bases). V was clipped by 6 bases and J by 4 bases, with 12 bases between them. The CDR3 has 13 residues. Germline CDR1 and CDR2: SGHTA and FQGTGA. This CDR3 is CASSPREGYGYTF. DNA of the CDR3: TGTGCCAGCAGTCCCAGGGAGGGCTATGGCTACACCTTC.

The chain employs TRBV5-8 and TRBJ2-7; D may be TRBD1 (5 bases). Trimming stripped 0 bases from V and 9 bases from J, with 16 bases between. Germline V CDR1 and CDR2: SGHTS, YDEGEE. CDR3 length: 14 residues. CDR3 residues: CASSLEISGQGQYF. The CDR3 DNA reads TGTGCCAGCAGCTTGGAAATCTCAGGGCAGGGGCAGTACTTC. Filled out from reference TRBV5-8 and TRBJ2-7, the complete variable domain reads EAGVTQSPTHLIKTRGQQATLRCSPISGHTSVYWYQQALGLGLQFLLWYDEGEERNRGNFPPRFSGRQFPNYSSELNVNALELEDSALYLCASSLEISGQGQYFGPGTRLTVT.

The chain links TRBV25-1 to TRBJ2-6, with D possibly matching TRBD2 (5 bases). Trimming cost V 2 bases and J 0 bases, with 8 bases left between them. CDR3 size: 16 residues. Per germline, CDR1 MGHDK and CDR2 SYGVNS. CDR3 protein: CASSEDRGSGANVLTF. The CDR3, as DNA: TGTGCCAGCAGTGAAGACCGGGGCTCTGGGGCCAACGTCCTGACTTTC.

The V gene is TRBV7-3, the J gene TRBJ2-1; weak D call: TRBD1 (6 bases). The germline V gene encodes CDR1 SGHTA and CDR2 FQGTGA. The ends were cut back, 4 bases at V and 0 bases at J, with 7 bases in the middle. The CDR3 is 14 amino acids. CDR3 bases: TGTGCCAGCAGCTCGACAGGCTCCTACAATGAGCAGTTCTTC. Its translation is CASSSTGSYNEQFF.

This clone was seen a single time. The chain is built from TRBV9 and TRBJ2-7; maybe TRBD2 (6 bases). Germline V CDR1 and CDR2: SGDLS, YYNGEE. Trimming stripped 0 bases from V and 4 bases from J, with 14 bases between. The CDR3 totals 15 residues. The CDR3 bases are TGTGCCAGCAGCGTAGATGCGGGAACGGGGTACGAGCAGTACTTC. The encoded protein is CASSVDAGTGYEQYF.